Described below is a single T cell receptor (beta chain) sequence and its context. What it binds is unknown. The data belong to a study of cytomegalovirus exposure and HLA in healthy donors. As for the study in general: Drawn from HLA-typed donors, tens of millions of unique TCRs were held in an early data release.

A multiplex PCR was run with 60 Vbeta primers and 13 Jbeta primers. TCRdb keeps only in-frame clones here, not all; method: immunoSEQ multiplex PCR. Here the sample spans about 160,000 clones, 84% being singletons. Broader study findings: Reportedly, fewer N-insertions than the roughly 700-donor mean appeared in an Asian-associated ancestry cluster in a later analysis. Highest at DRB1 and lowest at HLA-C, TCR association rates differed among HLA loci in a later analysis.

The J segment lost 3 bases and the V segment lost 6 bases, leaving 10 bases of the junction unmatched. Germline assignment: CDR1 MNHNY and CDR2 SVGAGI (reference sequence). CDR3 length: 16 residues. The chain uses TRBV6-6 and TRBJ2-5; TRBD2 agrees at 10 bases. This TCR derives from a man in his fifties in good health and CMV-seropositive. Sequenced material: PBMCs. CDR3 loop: CASRPDVAGGKETQYF. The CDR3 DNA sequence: TGTGCCAGCAGACCAGATGTAGCGGGGGGAAAAGAGACCCAGTACTTC.